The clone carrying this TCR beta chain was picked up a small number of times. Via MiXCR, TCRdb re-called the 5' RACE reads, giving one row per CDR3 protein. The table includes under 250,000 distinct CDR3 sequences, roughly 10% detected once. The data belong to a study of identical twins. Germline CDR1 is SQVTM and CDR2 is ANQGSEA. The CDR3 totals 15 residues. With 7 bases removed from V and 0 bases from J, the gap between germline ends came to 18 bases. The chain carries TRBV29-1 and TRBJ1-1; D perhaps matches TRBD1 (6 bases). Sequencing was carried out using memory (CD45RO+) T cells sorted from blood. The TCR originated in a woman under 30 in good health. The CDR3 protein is CSGKGGWGMNTEAFF. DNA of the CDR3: TGCAGCGGGAAGGGGGGTTGGGGCATGAACACTGAAGCTTTCTTT. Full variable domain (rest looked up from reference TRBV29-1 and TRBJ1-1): SAVISQKPSRDICQRGTSLTIQCQVDSQVTMMFWYRQQPGQSLTLIATANQGSEATYESGFVIDKFPISRPNLTFSTLTVSNMSPEDSSIYLCSGKGGWGMNTEAFFGQGTRLTVV.